What follows describes a single T cell receptor (beta chain). Its target is not known. This record belongs to a study of T cell responses to AZD1222 COVID-19 vaccine. This table comes from immunoSEQ multiplex PCR, and its TCRdb copy is limited to in-frame clones, with some not included. This sample has 90,000 to 110,000 clones, with 88% found just once. Germline CDR1 SGHRS, CDR2 YFSETQ. CDR3 length: 15 amino acids. The V gene end was trimmed by 4 bases and the J gene end by 15 bases; junction bases not matched to a gene: 11. Overall study findings and caveats: In a largely white British group with more females than males, clonal diversity was possibly underestimated. Spike-specific TCR breadth and depth were elevated following two AZD1222 doses. Repertoire sampling was restricted to post-peak T cell response timepoints.

The TCR comes from an adult in good health. Sample: peripheral blood, taken on day 0 of AZD1222 vaccination. The chain recombines TRBV5-1 with TRBJ2-1; 15 bases are a match to TRBD2. The CDR3 is CASSPGLAGGQSLFF. In DNA, the CDR3 is TGCGCCAGCAGCCCTGGACTAGCGGGGGGGCAGTCTCTGTTCTTC.